The 28 T cell receptor beta chains below come from one sample, sequenced in a study of blood T cell repertoires in COVID-19. The protocol was immunoSEQ multiplex PCR, while the TCRdb copy is restricted to in-frame clones and leaves out a portion. The profile shows over 250,000 clones, 80% to 90% of them singletons. Sequences were obtained from peripheral blood. The receptors come from a woman between 65 and 79 years old with acute or convalescent COVID-19.

The chain couples TRBV5-5 to TRBJ2-1; D might be TRBD1 (7 bases). The germline gives CDR1 SGHKS, CDR2 YYEKEE (reference sequence). V lost 3 bases and J lost 2, with 15 bases in between. The CDR3 loop spans 16 amino acids. CDR3 residues: CASSSAQGGTYNEQFF. CDR3 DNA sequence: TGTGCCAGCAGCTCGGCTCAGGGGGGAACCTACAATGAGCAGTTCTTC. Looking up the rest from reference TRBV5-5 and TRBJ2-1 gives the full variable domain: DAGVTQSPTHLIKTRGQQVTLRCSPISGHKSVSWYQQVLGQGPQFIFQYYEKEERGRGNFPDRFSARQFPNYSSELNVNALLLGDSALYLCASSSAQGGTYNEQFFGPGTRLTVL.

V usage is TRBV5-1 and J usage is TRBJ1-2; D may be TRBD1 (6 bases). Germline lookup yields CDR1 SGHRS and CDR2 YFSETQ. The V end was cut by 3 bases, the J end by 8 bases, with 14 bases between. The CDR3 contains 13 residues. CDR3 loop: CASSSRTDRGYTF. The CDR3 DNA sequence: TGCGCCAGCAGCTCCCGGACAGATCGGGGCTACACCTTC.

This clone was observed a single time. The chain couples TRBV5-6 to TRBJ2-7; 7 positions agree with TRBD1. Germline assignment: CDR1 SGHDT and CDR2 YYEEEE. The CDR3 is made up of 14 amino acids. The V gene end was trimmed by 4 bases and the J gene end by 4 bases; junction bases not matched to a gene: 8. CDR3 DNA sequence: TGTGCCAGCAGCCTTACAGGGGATTATTACGAGCAGTACTTC. Its translation: CASSLTGDYYEQYF.

The chain joins TRBV5-1 to TRBJ1-1, with TRBD1 as a possible D gene (6 bases). Germline CDR1 and CDR2: SGHRS and YFSETQ. The CDR3 contains 14 residues. Trimming cost V 1 base and J 1 base, with 8 bases left between them. CDR3 sequence reads: CASSLQGQNTEAFF. CDR3 nucleotide sequence: TGCGCCAGCAGCTTGCAGGGGCAGAACACTGAAGCTTTCTTT.

This rearrangement joins TRBV19 to TRBJ1-5; D unresolved. V was cut by 3 bases and J by 5 bases, with 8 bases left in between. Germline CDR1 is LNHDA and CDR2 is SQIVND (reference sequence). The CDR3 loop spans 13 amino acids. Here the CDR3 DNA reads TGTGCCAGTAGTATTTCCCGGGATCAGCCCCAGCATTTT. This codes for CASSISRDQPQHF.

The CDR3 here is CASSQMASSTGELFF. CDR3 nucleotides: TGTGCCAGCAGCCAGATGGCTAGTAGTACCGGGGAGCTGTTTTTT. The chain has TRBV7-6 and TRBJ2-2; no firm D call. From germline, CDR1 is SGHVS and CDR2 FNYEAQ. The CDR3 is 15 residues long. V lost 5 bases, J lost 5 bases, and 15 bases lay in between.

The chain links TRBV2 to TRBJ2-3, with a possible D match to TRBD2 (6 bases). Germline values: CDR1 SNHLY, CDR2 FYNNEI. Trimming cost V 8 bases and J 7 bases, with 13 bases left between them. The CDR3 contains 12 residues. The CDR3 DNA follows: TGTGCCAGCGATGGGGGGAGGAATACGCAGTATTTT. It encodes CASDGGRNTQYF.

The CDR3 is CASSQTQGRNTIYF. Written as DNA, the CDR3 is TGTGCCAGCAGCCAGACACAGGGGAGAAACACCATATATTTT. The chain uses TRBV3-1 (or the pseudogene TRBV3-2) and TRBJ1-3; 7 bases line up with TRBD1. CDR1 and CDR2 (germline): LGHDT, YNNKEL (reference sequence). This CDR3 has 14 amino acids. With 3 bases clipped from V and 5 bases from J, the junction kept 4 bases outside the gene matches.

The CDR3 region has the DNA TGTGCCAGCAGCGCACTCCGGGACAGGGGTTGGTACGAGCAGTACTTC. Amino acids: CASSALRDRGWYEQYF. J is TRBJ2-7 and V is TRBV5-6; 10 bases fit TRBD1. Germline CDR1 is SGHDT and CDR2 is YYEEEE. The CDR3 is made up of 16 amino acids. With V trimmed by 4 bases and J by 4 bases, 11 bases remained unmatched.

The chain carries TRBV4-2 and TRBJ2-7; D perhaps matches TRBD2 (6 bases). The CDR3 sequence is 16 residues long. V gave up 0 bases and J gave up 8 bases, with 20 bases separating them. The germline gives CDR1 LGHNA, CDR2 YNFKEQ. The CDR3 loop reads CASSQDIAAGRFQQYF. The CDR3 nucleotides are TGTGCCAGCAGCCAAGATATCGCGGCAGGGAGGTTCCAGCAGTACTTC.

The rearrangement uses TRBV4-1 and TRBJ1-2; 10 bases match TRBD1. V dropped 0 bases and J dropped 8; count of bases not matched to a gene: 6. Germline lookup yields CDR1 MGHRA and CDR2 YSYEKL. The CDR3 length is 15 residues. CDR3 coding DNA: TGCGCCAGCAGCCAAGATCGACAGGGGGCGCTGGGCTACACCTTC. It is translated as CASSQDRQGALGYTF.

V usage is TRBV7-9 and J usage is TRBJ1-5, with TRBD1 matching over 12 bases. CDR3 size: 18 residues. Per the germline V gene, CDR1 is SEHNR and CDR2 is FQNEAQ (reference sequence). Unmatched junction bases numbered 8, after V lost 2 bases and J lost 3 bases. The CDR3 is CASSLSGTGGFINQPQHF. Written as DNA, the CDR3 is TGTGCCAGCAGCTTATCGGGGACAGGGGGCTTTATCAATCAGCCCCAGCATTTT.

The chain carries TRBV20-1 and TRBJ2-7, with D possibly matching TRBD1 (6 bases). The V end lost 3 bases, the J end lost 7 bases, and 13 bases lay between the germline ends. CDR1 and CDR2 from the germline V gene are DFQATT and SNEGSKA (reference sequence). The CDR3 totals 12 residues. CDR3 loop: CSASIYREEQYF. In nucleotides, the CDR3 is TGCAGTGCTAGTATTTACAGGGAGGAGCAGTACTTC.

This chain connects TRBV3-1 (or the pseudogene TRBV3-2) to TRBJ1-3; TRBD1 agrees at 7 bases. Germline V gene lookup returns CDR1 LGHDT and CDR2 YNNKEL (reference sequence). This CDR3 has 16 residues. J was trimmed by 0 bases and V by 5 bases; bases with no gene match: 7. CDR3 in DNA: TGTGCCAGCAGCGGAGGGACAGTCTTCTCTGGAAACACCATATATTTT. It is translated as CASSGGTVFSGNTIYF.

J is TRBJ1-1 and V is TRBV30; no clear D. Germline values: CDR1 GTSNPN, CDR2 SVGIG (reference sequence). V dropped 2 bases and J dropped 0 bases, with 7 bases sitting between them. The CDR3 has 13 amino acids. For the CDR3, the DNA is TGTGCCTGGAGTTTACAGCTGAACACTGAAGCTTTCTTT. The encoded protein is CAWSLQLNTEAFF.

This chain's CDR3 is CASSFFLGQGFEQYF. Here the CDR3 DNA reads TGTGCCAGCAGTTTCTTTTTGGGACAGGGGTTCGAGCAGTACTTC. This chain links TRBV27 with TRBJ2-7; TRBD1 agrees at 10 bases. The V gene's germline CDR1 is MNHEY and CDR2 SMNVEV (reference sequence). The V gene end was trimmed by 3 bases and the J gene end by 6 bases; junction bases not matched to a gene: 8. The CDR3 is 15 amino acids.

The J gene is TRBJ1-4, the V gene TRBV7-9, with 12 bases aligning to TRBD1. Losses at the gene ends were 4 bases for V and 8 bases for J; bases not matched to a gene: 2. This CDR3 has 14 residues. Germline V CDR1 and CDR2: SEHNR, FQNEAQ (reference sequence). The CDR3 sequence is CASSSGTGGEKLFF. CDR3 DNA: TGTGCCAGCAGCTCCGGGACAGGGGGCGAAAAACTGTTTTTT.

The V gene is TRBV7-9, the J gene TRBJ2-1; 7 bases are a match to TRBD1. This CDR3 comprises 13 residues. V shed 6 bases and J 9 bases; nucleotides not matched to a gene: 8. The germline V gene encodes CDR1 SEHNR and CDR2 FQNEAQ (reference sequence). CDR3 in amino acids: CASRQGLMGEQFF. CDR3 coding DNA: TGTGCCAGCAGACAGGGGTTGATGGGTGAGCAGTTCTTC.

The V and J genes are TRBV5-1 and TRBJ1-1, with TRBD1 matching over 8 bases. There are 16 residues in the CDR3. V lost 2 bases, J lost 4 bases, and 10 bases stayed unmatched. Germline CDR1 is SGHRS and CDR2 is YFSETQ. Here the CDR3 reads CASSFFFGQGSTEAFF. CDR3 sequence (DNA): TGCGCCAGCAGCTTCTTTTTTGGACAGGGTTCCACTGAAGCTTTCTTT.

V gene TRBV14 combines with J gene TRBJ2-2; a possible D gene is TRBD1 (6 bases). Germline CDR1 SGHDN, CDR2 FVKESK. V lost 1 base and J 5 bases, leaving 8 bases between the germline ends. There are 14 residues in the CDR3. The CDR3 loop reads CASSQARGTGELFF. The DNA for the CDR3 is TGTGCCAGCAGCCAAGCGAGGGGGACCGGGGAGCTGTTTTTT.

This rearrangement joins TRBV7-9 to TRBJ1-2; 7 positions match TRBD1. Germline V gene data show CDR1 as SEHNR and CDR2 as FQNEAQ (reference sequence). V shed 5 bases and J 7 bases; nucleotides not matched to a gene: 4. CDR3 length equals 12 residues. CDR3 in DNA: TGTGCCAGCAGCCTCGGGACAGCTGGCTACACCTTC. Residues: CASSLGTAGYTF.

J is TRBJ2-5 and V is TRBV5-1; 7 bases are a match to TRBD2. Losses at the gene ends were 4 bases for V and 4 bases for J; bases not matched to a gene: 4. CDR1 is SGHRS and CDR2 is YFSETQ in the germline V gene. The length of the CDR3 is 13 residues. The CDR3 loop is CASSLPGGETQYF. The CDR3 DNA is TGCGCCAGCAGCCTACCGGGGGGAGAGACCCAGTACTTC. Together with reference TRBV5-1 and TRBJ2-5, the CDR3 gives the full variable domain: KAGVTQTPRYLIKTRGQQVTLSCSPISGHRSVSWYQQTPGQGLQFLFEYFSETQRNKGNFPGRFSGRQFSNSRSEMNVSTLELGDSALYLCASSLPGGETQYFGPGTRLLVL.

The chain carries TRBV5-1 and TRBJ2-7; 7 bases line up with TRBD1. Germline V gene sequence: CDR1 SGHRS, CDR2 YFSETQ. V was clipped by 0 bases and J by 5 bases; unmatched bases: 2. The CDR3 runs to 13 residues. In DNA form, the CDR3 reads TGCGCCAGCAGCTTGGAGGGGGCGGACGAGCAGTACTTC. Protein sequence: CASSLEGADEQYF.

The V gene is TRBV3-1 (or the pseudogene TRBV3-2), the J gene TRBJ1-6; TRBD1 is a possible D gene (6 bases). V was pared by 5 bases and J by 8 bases, with 10 bases between. The CDR3 covers 13 residues. In germline, CDR1 is LGHDT, CDR2 YNNKEL (reference sequence). CDR3 amino acids: CASSEGGDSPLHF. As DNA, the CDR3 is TGTGCCAGCAGCGAAGGGGGGGATTCACCCCTCCACTTT.

V and J are TRBV5-4 and TRBJ1-2, with D tentatively TRBD1 (5 bases). This CDR3 has 12 residues. Deletions cut 0 bases from V and 8 bases from J, with 8 bases between. The germline gives CDR1 SGHNT, CDR2 YYREEE (reference sequence). CDR3 loop: CASSLEAGGYTF. CDR3 nucleotide sequence: TGTGCCAGCAGCTTGGAGGCAGGGGGCTACACCTTC.

The chain employs TRBV11-2 and TRBJ2-1; D uncertain. Germline CDR1 SGHAT, CDR2 FQNNGV. The CDR3 runs 13 residues. Trimming removed 1 base from V and 4 bases from J, with 5 bases in between. The CDR3 loop reads CASSLARYNEQFF. CDR3 coding DNA: TGTGCCAGCAGCTTAGCGCGTTACAATGAGCAGTTCTTC.

This sequence joins TRBV10-3 and TRBJ1-4; TRBD1 is a possible D gene (5 bases). The CDR3 contains 14 residues. Germline V gives CDR1 ENHRY, CDR2 SYGVKD. V lost 3 bases and J 8 bases, leaving 13 bases between the germline ends. In DNA, the CDR3 is TGTGCCATCAGTGACCGGACACGGGGGGAAAAACTGTTTTTT. Translation: CAISDRTRGEKLFF.

The CDR3 nucleotides are TGTGCCAGCAGCCAAGTCGCCCGGGACTCCTCCTACAATGAGCAGTTCTTC. Protein product: CASSQVARDSSYNEQFF. V usage is TRBV4-2 and J usage is TRBJ2-1, with D tentatively TRBD2 (6 bases). Germline-derived CDR1 and CDR2 are LGHNA and YNFKEQ. The CDR3 spans 17 residues. Trimming took off 1 base at V and 0 bases at J, with 13 bases between the two ends.